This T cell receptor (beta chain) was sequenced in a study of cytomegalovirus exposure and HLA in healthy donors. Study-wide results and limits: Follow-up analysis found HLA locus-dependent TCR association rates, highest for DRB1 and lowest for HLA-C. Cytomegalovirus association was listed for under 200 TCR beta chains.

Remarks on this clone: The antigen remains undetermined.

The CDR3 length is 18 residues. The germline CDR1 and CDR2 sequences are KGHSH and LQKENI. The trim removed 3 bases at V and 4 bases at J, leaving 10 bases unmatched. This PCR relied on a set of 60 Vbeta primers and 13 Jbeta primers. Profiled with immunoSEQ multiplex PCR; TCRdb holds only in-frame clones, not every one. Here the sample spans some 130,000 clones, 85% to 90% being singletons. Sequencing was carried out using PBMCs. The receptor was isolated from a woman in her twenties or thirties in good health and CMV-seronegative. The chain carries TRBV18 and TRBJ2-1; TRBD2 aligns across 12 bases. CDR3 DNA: TGTGCCAGCTCACCCGATACTAGCGGGAGGATCTCGTACAATGAGCAGTTCTTC. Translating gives CASSPDTSGRISYNEQFF. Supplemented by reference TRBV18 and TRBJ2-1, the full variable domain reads NAGVMQNPRHLVRRRGQEARLRCSPMKGHSHVYWYRQLPEEGLKFMVYLQKENIIDESGMPKERFSAEFPKEGPSILRIQQVVRGDSAAYFCASSPDTSGRISYNEQFFGPGTRLTVL.